A single sample gave rise to the 8 T cell receptor beta chains below, sequenced in a study of Tregs in tolerant kidney transplant recipients. Measured with immunoSEQ multiplex PCR; TCRdb has only the in-frame clones, and not every one. The sample shows about 94,000 clones, over 85% of them seen only once. Material: CD4+ T cells from blood, obtained before the transplant. These receptors all come from a human donor who received a combined kidney and bone marrow transplant.

The V and J genes are TRBV6-1 and TRBJ2-7, with 9 bases that match TRBD1. From germline, CDR1 is MNHNS and CDR2 SASEGT. Losses at the gene ends were 6 bases for V and 5 bases for J; bases not matched to a gene: 11. The CDR3 consists of 15 residues. The CDR3 protein is CASRLTGQGMDEQYF. The DNA of the CDR3 is TGTGCCAGCAGGCTCACGGGACAGGGTATGGACGAGCAGTACTTC.

The chain has TRBV5-1 and TRBJ1-1, with D maybe TRBD1 (5 bases). V shed 4 bases and J shed 3 bases, with 10 bases lying between them. CDR1 is SGHRS, CDR2 YFSETQ, per germline. There are 13 residues in the CDR3. The CDR3 loop reads CASSQLTDTEAFF. As DNA, the CDR3 is TGCGCCAGCAGCCAATTGACAGACACTGAAGCTTTCTTT.

This chain uses TRBV19 with TRBJ1-5; D not resolved. The germline V gene has CDR1 LNHDA and CDR2 SQIVND (reference sequence). The CDR3 spans 13 residues. Trimming left V 2 bases short and J 6 bases short, with 8 bases between. In DNA, the CDR3 is TGTGCCAGTAGTATAATTTCGCGTCAGCCCCAGCATTTT. It encodes CASSIISRQPQHF.

The rearrangement joins TRBV7-3 to TRBJ2-2; TRBD2 matches at 9 bases. Trimming removed 2 bases from V and 0 bases from J; junction bases left unmatched: 1. Germline V gene sequence: CDR1 SGHTA, CDR2 FQGTGA. The CDR3 is 16 residues long. This CDR3 reads CASSLAGGTNTGELFF. Here the CDR3 DNA reads TGTGCCAGCAGCTTAGCGGGGGGGACGAACACCGGGGAGCTGTTTTTT. Using reference TRBV7-3 and TRBJ2-2 for the parts outside the CDR3, the full variable domain is GAGVSQTPSNKVTEKGKYVELRCDPISGHTALYWYRQSLGQGPEFLIYFQGTGAADDSGLPNDRFFAVRPEGSVSTLKIQRTERGDSAVYLCASSLAGGTNTGELFFGEGSRLTVL.

The chain recombines TRBV4-2 with TRBJ2-1, with D hard to call. The CDR3 covers 12 residues. CDR1 and CDR2 from the germline V gene are LGHNA and YNFKEQ. The V end was cut by 3 bases, the J end by 10 bases, with 10 bases between. The CDR3 nucleotides read TGTGCCAGCAGCCAGACCCCCAGGGAGCAGTTCTTC. Translating gives CASSQTPREQFF.

This chain links TRBV5-1 with TRBJ2-3; 14 bases agree with TRBD2. The CDR3 has 18 amino acids. Germline V gene sequence: CDR1 SGHRS, CDR2 YFSETQ. J lost 2 bases, V lost 2 bases, and 7 bases had no gene match. CDR3 sequence: CASSFGLAGGRPTDTQYF. The CDR3 bases are TGCGCCAGCAGCTTCGGACTAGCGGGGGGCCGACCCACAGATACGCAGTATTTT.

The gene calls are TRBV19 and TRBJ2-1; 14 nucleotides agree with TRBD2. Trimming cost V 5 bases and J 8 bases; bases outside gene matches: 8. Germline CDR1 reads LNHDA; CDR2 reads SQIVND (reference sequence). This CDR3 comprises 16 residues. The CDR3: CASSPRTSGRLDEQFF. The CDR3 nucleotides are TGTGCCAGTAGTCCCCGGACTAGCGGGAGGCTGGATGAGCAGTTCTTC.

The chain is built from TRBV2 and TRBJ1-1; D may be TRBD1 (6 bases). The ends were cut back, 6 bases at V and 11 bases at J, with 22 bases in the middle. The CDR3 extends over 14 amino acids. The V gene's germline CDR1 is SNHLY and CDR2 FYNNEI. The CDR3 sequence: CASSAGGQGFEAFF. CDR3 coding DNA: TGTGCCAGCAGCGCAGGTGGGCAGGGGTTTGAGGCTTTCTTT.